Detailed here is one TCR beta chain. The source of the sample is a study of blood T cell repertoires in COVID-19. On the study more broadly: The samples span acute and convalescent COVID-19 from the United States, Italy and Spain. PBMCs, B-cell-depleted T cells, or T cells were the source of the cDNA or gDNA that made up the material.

Trimming left V 4 bases short and J 8 bases short, with 9 bases between. Germline V gene lookup returns CDR1 SGHRS and CDR2 YFSETQ. This CDR3 contains 12 residues. Original handling: The assay estimated nucleated cells by amplifying reference gene primers. Sequencing was performed with immunoSEQ multiplex PCR; in TCRdb, only in-frame clones are kept and a portion is missing. Clonal size and the V and J genes are those of that table, whereas D and trimming came from the DNA. The data show over 150,000 clones, 84% seen once. V gene TRBV5-1 combines with J gene TRBJ1-4; D might be TRBD1 (6 bases). The sequence derives from a human donor in a cohort sampled during active COVID-19. Material for sequencing was peripheral blood. CDR3: CASSRDREKLFF. The CDR3 coding sequence is TGCGCCAGCAGCCGCGACAGGGAAAAACTGTTTTTT.